This entry concerns a single TCR beta chain. These data belong to a study of blood T cell repertoires in COVID-19. The CDR3 is 13 residues long. The V gene lost 6 bases and the J gene lost 0 bases, with 8 bases spanning the gap. Germline V gene data show CDR1 as SQVTM and CDR2 as ANQGSEA. Authors' data handling: By means of reference gene primer amplification, nucleated cell counts were estimated. The repertoire was sequenced with immunoSEQ multiplex PCR; TCRdb's copy has only in-frame clones and lacks some. V, J and clone size are taken as reported in that table, and D and trimming were inferred from the DNA itself. This sample has approximately 120,000 clones; roughly 87% occur once, and the top ten carry 18%. Donors were grouped by their self-reported clinical history.

The receptor was derived from a man aged 25-45 years who had recovered from COVID-19. The genes are TRBV29-1 and TRBJ1-4, with D uncertain. The sequenced sample consisted of PBMCs or T cells enriched from blood (not recorded which). The CDR3 coding sequence is TGCAGCGTGGGAGTTGCAACTAATGAAAAACTGTTTTTT. This sequence encodes CSVGVATNEKLFF.